This TCR beta chain derives from a study of T cells after yellow fever vaccination. The germline V gene encodes CDR1 MNHEY and CDR2 SVGEGT. The CDR3 runs to 15 residues. Trimming left V 3 bases short and J 4 bases short, with 10 bases between. This clonotype was recorded at least ten times. TCRdb passed the 5' RACE reads through MiXCR, listing each CDR3 protein once. The sample gives hundreds of thousands of distinct CDR3 sequences, approximately 3.9% of which show up once; around 24% is in the top ten. This specimen consisted of PBMCs, obtained on the day of the yellow fever booster vaccination. This sequence originates from a man aged 18-30 years who received the YFV17D yellow fever vaccine. This sequence joins TRBV6-2 or TRBV6-3 and TRBJ2-6; the D gene is possibly TRBD2 (5 bases). The CDR3 coding sequence is TGTGCCAGCAGTTATTGGGGAGACGGGGCCAACGTCCTGACTTTC. Residues: CASSYWGDGANVLTF.